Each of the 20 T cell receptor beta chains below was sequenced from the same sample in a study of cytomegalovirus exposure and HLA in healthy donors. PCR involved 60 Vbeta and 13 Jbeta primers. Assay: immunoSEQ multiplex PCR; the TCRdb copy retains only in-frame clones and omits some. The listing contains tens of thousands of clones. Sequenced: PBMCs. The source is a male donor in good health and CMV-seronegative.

This CDR3 reads CASSESQGSGANVLTF. CDR3 coding DNA: TGTGCCAGCAGTGAATCGCAGGGCTCTGGGGCCAACGTCCTGACTTTC. This chain connects TRBV6-1 to TRBJ2-6; TRBD1 is a possible D gene (5 bases). There are 16 residues in the CDR3. Between the trimmed V and J ends, which lost 2 bases and 0 bases, there was a span of 8 bases. Germline V gives CDR1 MNHNS, CDR2 SASEGT.

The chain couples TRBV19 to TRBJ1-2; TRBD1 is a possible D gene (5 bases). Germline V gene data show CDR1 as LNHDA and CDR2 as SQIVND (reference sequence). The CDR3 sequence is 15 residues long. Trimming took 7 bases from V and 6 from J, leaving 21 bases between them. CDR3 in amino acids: CASKEKGWNSNGYTF. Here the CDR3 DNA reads TGTGCCAGTAAAGAAAAGGGGTGGAATTCTAATGGCTACACCTTC.

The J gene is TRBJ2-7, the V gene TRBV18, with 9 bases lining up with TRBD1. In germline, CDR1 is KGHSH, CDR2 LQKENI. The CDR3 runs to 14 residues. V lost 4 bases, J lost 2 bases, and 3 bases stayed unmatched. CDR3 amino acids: CASSLGQGTYEQYF. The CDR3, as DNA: TGTGCCAGCTCACTAGGACAGGGGACCTACGAGCAGTACTTC.

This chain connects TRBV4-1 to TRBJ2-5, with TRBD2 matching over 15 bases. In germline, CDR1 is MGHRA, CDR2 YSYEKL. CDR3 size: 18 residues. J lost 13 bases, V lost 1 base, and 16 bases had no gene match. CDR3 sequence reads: CASSQGTLGLAGGPFLYF. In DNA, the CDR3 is TGCGCCAGCAGCCAAGGAACTTTAGGACTAGCGGGAGGGCCTTTTCTGTACTTC.

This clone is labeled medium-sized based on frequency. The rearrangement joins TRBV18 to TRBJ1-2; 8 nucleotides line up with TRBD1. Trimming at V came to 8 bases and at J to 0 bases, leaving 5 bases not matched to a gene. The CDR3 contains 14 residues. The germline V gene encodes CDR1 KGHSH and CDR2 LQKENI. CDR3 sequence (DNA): TGTGCCAGCCGTTGGGACAGGTCTAACTATGGCTACACCTTC. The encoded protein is CASRWDRSNYGYTF. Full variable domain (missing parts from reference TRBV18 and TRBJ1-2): NAGVMQNPRHLVRRRGQEARLRCSPMKGHSHVYWYRQLPEEGLKFMVYLQKENIIDESGMPKERFSAEFPKEGPSILRIQQVVRGDSAAYFCASRWDRSNYGYTFGSGTRLTVV.

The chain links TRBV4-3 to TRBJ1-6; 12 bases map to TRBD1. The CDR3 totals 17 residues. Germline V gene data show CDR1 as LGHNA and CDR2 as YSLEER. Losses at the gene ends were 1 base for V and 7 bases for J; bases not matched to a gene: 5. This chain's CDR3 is CASSQVGTGGRNSPLHF. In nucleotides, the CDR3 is TGCGCCAGCAGCCAAGTCGGGACAGGGGGCCGGAATTCACCCCTCCACTTT.

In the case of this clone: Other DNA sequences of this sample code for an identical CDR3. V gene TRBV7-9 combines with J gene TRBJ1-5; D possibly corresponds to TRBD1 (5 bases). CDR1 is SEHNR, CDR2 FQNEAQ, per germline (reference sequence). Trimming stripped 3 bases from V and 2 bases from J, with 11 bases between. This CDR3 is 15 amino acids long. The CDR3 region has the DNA TGTGCCAGCAGCTTGGGGGGACTGGGCAATCAGCCCCAGCATTTT. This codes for CASSLGGLGNQPQHF.

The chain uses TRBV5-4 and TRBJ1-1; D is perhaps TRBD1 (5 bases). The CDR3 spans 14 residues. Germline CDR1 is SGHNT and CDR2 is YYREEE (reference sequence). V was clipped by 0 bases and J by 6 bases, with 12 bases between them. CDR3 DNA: TGTGCCAGCAGCTTGGGTGGGACTTTCTCTGAAGCTTTCTTT. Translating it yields CASSLGGTFSEAFF.

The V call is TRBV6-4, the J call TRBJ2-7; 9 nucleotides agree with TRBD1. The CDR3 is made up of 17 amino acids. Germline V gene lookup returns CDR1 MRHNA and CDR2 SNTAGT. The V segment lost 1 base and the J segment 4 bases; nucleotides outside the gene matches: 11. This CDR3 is CASSDLEMGTGHYEQYF. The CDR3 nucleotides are TGTGCCAGCAGTGACTTAGAGATGGGGACAGGGCATTACGAGCAGTACTTC.

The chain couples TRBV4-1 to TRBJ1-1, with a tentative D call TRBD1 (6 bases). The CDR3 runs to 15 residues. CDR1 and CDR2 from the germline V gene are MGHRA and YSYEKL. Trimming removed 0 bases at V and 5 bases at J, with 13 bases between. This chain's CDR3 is CASSQDYGGPTEAFF. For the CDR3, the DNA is TGCGCCAGCAGCCAAGATTACGGGGGGCCGACTGAAGCTTTCTTT.

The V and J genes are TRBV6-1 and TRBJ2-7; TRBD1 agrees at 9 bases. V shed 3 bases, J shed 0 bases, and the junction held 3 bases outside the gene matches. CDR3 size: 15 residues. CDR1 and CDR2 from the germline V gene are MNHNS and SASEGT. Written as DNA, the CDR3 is TGTGCCAGCAGTGACCTGGGACAGGGCTCCTACGAGCAGTACTTC. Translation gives CASSDLGQGSYEQYF.

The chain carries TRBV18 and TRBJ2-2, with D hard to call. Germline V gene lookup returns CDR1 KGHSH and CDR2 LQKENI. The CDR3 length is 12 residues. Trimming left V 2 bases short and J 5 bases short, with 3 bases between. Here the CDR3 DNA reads TGTGCCAGCTCACCAGTAACCGGGGAGCTGTTTTTT. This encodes CASSPVTGELFF.

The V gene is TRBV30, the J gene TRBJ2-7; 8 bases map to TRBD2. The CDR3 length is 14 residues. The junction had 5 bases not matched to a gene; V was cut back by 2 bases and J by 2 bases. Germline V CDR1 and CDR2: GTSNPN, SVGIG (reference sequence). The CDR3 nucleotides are TGTGCCTGGAGTCCAACTAGCGGCGCCTACGAGCAGTACTTC. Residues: CAWSPTSGAYEQYF.

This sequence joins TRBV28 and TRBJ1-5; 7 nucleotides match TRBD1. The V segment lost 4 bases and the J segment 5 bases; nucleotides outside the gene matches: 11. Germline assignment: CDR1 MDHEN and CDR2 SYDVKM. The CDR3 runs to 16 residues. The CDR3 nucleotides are TGTGCCAGCAGTTCCAAGACAGGGAGGTTGGATCAGCCCCAGCATTTT. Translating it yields CASSSKTGRLDQPQHF.

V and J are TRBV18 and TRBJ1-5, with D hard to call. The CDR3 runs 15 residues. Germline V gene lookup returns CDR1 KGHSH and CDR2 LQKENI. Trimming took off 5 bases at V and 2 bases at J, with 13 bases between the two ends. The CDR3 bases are TGTGCCAGCTCATTAACAGCCGGGGGCAATCAGCCCCAGCATTTT. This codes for CASSLTAGGNQPQHF.

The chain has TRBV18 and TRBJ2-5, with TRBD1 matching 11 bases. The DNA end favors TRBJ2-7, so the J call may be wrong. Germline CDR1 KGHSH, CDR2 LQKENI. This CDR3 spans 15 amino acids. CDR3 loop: CASSPPGTGGYEQYF. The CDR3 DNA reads TGTGCCAGCTCACCCCCCGGGACAGGGGGATACGAGCAGTACTTC.

CDR3 sequence (DNA): TGTGCCAGCAGTCCCGGGAGATATAGCAATCAGCCCCAGCATTTT. Translating gives CASSPGRYSNQPQHF. The chain couples TRBV7-9 to TRBJ1-5, with no clear D. This CDR3 contains 15 residues. V gave up 6 bases and J gave up 0 bases, with 12 bases separating them. Germline V gives CDR1 SEHNR, CDR2 FQNEAQ (reference sequence).

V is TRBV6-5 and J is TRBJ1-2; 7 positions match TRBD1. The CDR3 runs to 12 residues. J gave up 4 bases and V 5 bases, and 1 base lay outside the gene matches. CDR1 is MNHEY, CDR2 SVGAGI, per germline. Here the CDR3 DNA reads TGTGCCAGCAGTAGGGACAGCTATGGCTACACCTTC. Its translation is CASSRDSYGYTF.

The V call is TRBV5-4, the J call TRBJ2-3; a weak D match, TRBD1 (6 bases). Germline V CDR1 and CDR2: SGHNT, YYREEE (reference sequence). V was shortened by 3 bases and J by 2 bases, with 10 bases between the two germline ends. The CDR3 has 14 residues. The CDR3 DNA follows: TGTGCCAGCAGCTGGACAGAATCCACAGATACGCAGTATTTT. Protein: CASSWTESTDTQYF.

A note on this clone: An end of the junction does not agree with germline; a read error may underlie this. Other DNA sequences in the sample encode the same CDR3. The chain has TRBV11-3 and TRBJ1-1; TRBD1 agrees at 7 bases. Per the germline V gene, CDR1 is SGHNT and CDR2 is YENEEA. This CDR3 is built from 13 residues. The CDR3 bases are TGTGCCAGCAGCCCAGACAGGGAAGGTGAAGCCTTCTTT. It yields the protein CASSPDREGEAFF.